The next 5 T cell receptor beta chains were all read from a single sample in a study of STAT3 mutations in large granular lymphocyte leukemia. Findings of the study overall: At least one immunodominant TCR beta clonotype appeared in every T-cell large granular lymphocyte leukemia patient.

For these receptors, no antigen is known. Sequencing used immunoSEQ multiplex PCR; TCRdb keeps in-frame clones, though not all of them. The sample contains 9,400 or so clones, more than 75% of which appear only once. Sequenced input: peripheral blood mononuclear cells. The receptors here all came from a man older than 75 with T-cell large granular lymphocyte leukemia. Some clones in this sample may be carry-over from other donors' samples.

V and J are TRBV18 and TRBJ2-2; D is possibly TRBD1 or TRBD2 (6 bases each). In germline, CDR1 is KGHSH, CDR2 LQKENI. The CDR3 contains 15 residues. V was clipped by 3 bases and J by 2 bases, with 10 bases between them. The CDR3 loop reads CASSPGGGNTGELFF. CDR3 coding DNA: TGTGCCAGCTCACCGGGGGGCGGAAACACCGGGGAGCTGTTTTTT.

The chain has TRBV7-9 and TRBJ1-5; D is possibly TRBD1 (5 bases). This CDR3 region has 13 residues. Trimming took off 7 bases at V and 4 bases at J, with 11 bases between the two ends. Germline V gives CDR1 SEHNR, CDR2 FQNEAQ (reference sequence). The CDR3, as DNA: TGTGCCAGCAACTCGGGACCTAATCAGCCCCAGCATTTT. Its protein is CASNSGPNQPQHF.

The chain carries TRBV5-1 and TRBJ2-5, with 7 bases lining up with TRBD2. Germline V gene lookup returns CDR1 SGHRS and CDR2 YFSETQ. V lost 2 bases to trimming and J lost 2 bases; unmatched junction nucleotides: 3. CDR3 length: 14 amino acids. The CDR3 loop reads CASSFMRGQETQYF. CDR3 DNA: TGCGCCAGCAGCTTCATGCGGGGGCAAGAGACCCAGTACTTC.

The sample holds a few counts of this clone. The chain uses TRBV6-5 and TRBJ2-7; 8 nucleotides agree with TRBD1. Germline CDR1 reads MNHEY; CDR2 reads SVGAGI. The junction had 6 bases not matched to a gene; V was cut back by 5 bases and J by 6 bases. The length of the CDR3 is 13 residues. The CDR3 DNA reads as TGTGCCAGCAGTCGTTACACAGGGGGCGAGCAGTACTTC. It is translated as CASSRYTGGEQYF.

The chain has TRBV13 and TRBJ1-2; D is unresolved. CDR1 and CDR2 (germline): PRHDT, FYEKMQ (reference sequence). This CDR3 spans 13 amino acids. The V and J ends lost 4 bases and 2 bases respectively, with 8 bases between them. The CDR3 loop is CASSSYGNYGYTF. The CDR3 DNA follows: TGTGCCAGCAGCTCGTATGGGAACTATGGCTACACCTTC.